This T cell receptor beta chain originates from a study of cytomegalovirus exposure and HLA in healthy donors. The V gene lost 1 base and the J gene lost 2 bases, with 8 bases spanning the gap. The CDR3 is 15 amino acids. Per the germline V gene, CDR1 is SEHNR and CDR2 is FQNEAQ (reference sequence). The PCR had 60 Vbeta and 13 Jbeta primers. Clones were sequenced by immunoSEQ multiplex PCR, and TCRdb holds only the in-frame ones, with some missing. The sample carries under 150,000 clones, about 82% recorded once. The J gene is TRBJ2-2, the V gene TRBV7-9; D not certain. Sequenced sample: PBMCs. The receptor comes from a boy aged 10-17 years in good health and CMV-seronegative. The DNA for the CDR3 is TGTGCCAGCAGCTTAGGTGGCTCCAACACCGGGGAGCTGTTTTTT. It translates to CASSLGGSNTGELFF.